The entry below describes one TCR beta chain. The data are from a study of blood T cell repertoires in COVID-19. As for the study in general: Donors in the United States, Italy and Spain gave samples during acute or convalescent COVID-19. From T cells, B-cell-depleted T cells, or PBMCs came the material, which was cDNA or gDNA.

Source study methods: Estimation of nucleated cell counts was performed using reference gene primer amplification. Clones were read by immunoSEQ multiplex PCR, and TCRdb kept only the in-frame ones, dropping some. D and trimming were read from the DNA, whereas the V and J calls and clone size are those reported in that table. This table has around 190,000 clones, 75% to 85% appearing once. V lost 3 bases and J lost 3, with 18 bases in between. CDR1 and CDR2 (germline): DFQATT, SNEGSKA (reference sequence). The CDR3 loop spans 15 amino acids. This sequence joins TRBV20-1 and TRBJ2-7; D is perhaps TRBD2 (7 bases). The TCR was taken from a woman in her thirties or forties with COVID-19, enrolled during active disease. The sequenced sample was peripheral blood. The CDR3 bases are TGCAGTGCTAGTGGCTCCGGGGGGCTCCTCTACGAGCAGTACTTC. Translating gives CSASGSGGLLYEQYF.